The T cell receptor (beta chain) under discussion was sequenced for a study of spatial heterogeneity in lung cancer. Study background: Taken at a median of about 2 years after resection, follow-up PBMC samples underwent sequencing when available. Detection consistently captured more beta-chain sequences than alpha-chain sequences. Study-wide points: Expanded tumor TCRs that were ubiquitous appeared in blood more at resection than follow-up.

Points on this clonotype: Its antigen remains unidentified.

The time point was: blood at routine non-recurrence follow-up after resection. The input material, whole RNA from tumor, nontumor lung or frozen PBMC, was sequenced unsorted. TCRdb redid the calling of the 5' RACE reads with MiXCR, one entry per CDR3 protein. This sample carries about 50,000 distinct CDR3 sequences, roughly 7.4% of them seen once, and the ten largest clones take 35%. The source of this sequence is a female donor with early-stage non-small cell lung cancer. This sample comprised PBMCs, obtained at follow-up.

This chain's CDR3 is CASSRTSGSNEQFF. CDR3 DNA sequence: TGTGCCAGCAGTCGGACTAGCGGGAGTAATGAGCAGTTCTTC. The rearrangement links TRBV7-2 to TRBJ2-1; 13 positions agree with TRBD2. The germline V gene has CDR1 SGHTA and CDR2 FQGNSA. V lost 6 bases and J lost 7; bases outside the gene matches: 3. The CDR3 extends over 14 amino acids.